This T cell receptor beta chain emerged from a study of blood T cell repertoires in COVID-19. As for the study in general: Sites across the United States, Italy and Spain contributed samples from acute and convalescent COVID-19. Sources were T cells, B-cell-depleted T cells, or PBMCs; the material itself was cDNA or gDNA.

Assay: immunoSEQ multiplex PCR; the TCRdb copy retains only in-frame clones and omits some. The repertoire includes some 390,000 clones, around 87% of them detected once, and roughly 2.1% sits in the top ten. Material for sequencing was peripheral blood. The clonotype was recovered from a woman in her sixties with COVID-19, enrolled during active disease.

The CDR3 DNA reads as TGTGCCAGCAGCTTCAGGACAGGGAAAGGAAACACCATATATTTT. Protein: CASSFRTGKGNTIYF. The chain links TRBV5-5 to TRBJ1-3, with TRBD1 identical over 8 bases. The V gene's germline CDR1 is SGHKS and CDR2 YYEKEE (reference sequence). Losses at the gene ends were 2 bases for V and 4 bases for J; bases not matched to a gene: 5. The CDR3 is made up of 15 amino acids. The full variable domain, with the rest looked up from reference TRBV5-5 and TRBJ1-3, is DAGVTQSPTHLIKTRGQQVTLRCSPISGHKSVSWYQQVLGQGPQFIFQYYEKEERGRGNFPDRFSARQFPNYSSELNVNALLLGDSALYLCASSFRTGKGNTIYFGEGSWLTVV.